The present T cell receptor (beta chain) was sequenced within a study of cytomegalovirus exposure and HLA in healthy donors. The study, taken as a whole, reports: The study found most TCR sequences rare, yet found some public TCRs in many donors. The TCR clusters that emerged in the first cohort tended, a later analysis found, to co-occur in the approximately 130 validation repertoires. The study listed 150 to 200 cytomegalovirus-associated TCR beta chains.

Losses at the gene ends were 4 bases for V and 7 bases for J; bases not matched to a gene: 10. The CDR3 consists of 15 residues. Germline CDR1 is LNHDA and CDR2 is SQIVND (reference sequence). Only in-frame clones appear in the TCRdb table, and some are missing; sequencing was by immunoSEQ multiplex PCR. Of around 300,000 clones listed, 80% to 90% were seen once; the top ten hold over 0.95%. Points on this clone: Its antigen remains unidentified.

The TCR sequence derives from a young woman in good health and CMV-seronegative. The sequenced material came from PBMCs. This chain links TRBV19 with TRBJ1-1, with 9 bases fitting TRBD1. For the CDR3, the DNA is TGTGCCAGTAGTACACCGGGACAGGGTTTGAGTGAAGCTTTCTTT. It yields the protein CASSTPGQGLSEAFF.